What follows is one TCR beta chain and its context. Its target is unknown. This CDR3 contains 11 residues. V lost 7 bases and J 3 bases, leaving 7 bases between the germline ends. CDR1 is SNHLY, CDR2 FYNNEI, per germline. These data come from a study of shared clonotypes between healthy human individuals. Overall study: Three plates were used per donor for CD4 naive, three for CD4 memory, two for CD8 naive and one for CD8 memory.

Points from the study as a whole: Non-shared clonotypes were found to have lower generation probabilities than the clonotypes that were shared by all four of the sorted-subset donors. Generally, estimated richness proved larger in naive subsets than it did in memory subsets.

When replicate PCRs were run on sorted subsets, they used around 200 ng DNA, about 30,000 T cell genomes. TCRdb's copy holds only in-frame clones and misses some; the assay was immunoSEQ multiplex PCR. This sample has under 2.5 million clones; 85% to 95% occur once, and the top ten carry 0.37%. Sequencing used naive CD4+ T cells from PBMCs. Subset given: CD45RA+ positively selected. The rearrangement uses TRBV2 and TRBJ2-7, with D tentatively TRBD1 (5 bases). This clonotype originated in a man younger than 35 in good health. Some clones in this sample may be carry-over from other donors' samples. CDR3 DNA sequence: TGTGCCAGCATCAGGGTCTACGAGCAGTACTTC. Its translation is CASIRVYEQYF.